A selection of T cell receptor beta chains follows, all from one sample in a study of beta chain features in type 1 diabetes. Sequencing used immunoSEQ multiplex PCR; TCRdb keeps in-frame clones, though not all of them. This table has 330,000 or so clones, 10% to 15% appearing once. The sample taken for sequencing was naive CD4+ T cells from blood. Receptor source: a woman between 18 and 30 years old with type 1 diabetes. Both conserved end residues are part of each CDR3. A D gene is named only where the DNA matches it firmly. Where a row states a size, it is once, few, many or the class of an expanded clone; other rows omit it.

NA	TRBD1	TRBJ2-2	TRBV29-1	CSVSGQGYGELFF	TGCAGCGTTTCGGGACAGGGTTATGGGGAGCTGTTTTTT
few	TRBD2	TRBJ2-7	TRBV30	CAWGGGLAGVTYEQYF	TGTGCCTGGGGAGGGGGCCTAGCGGGAGTGACCTACGAGCAGTACTTC
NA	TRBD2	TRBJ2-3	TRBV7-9	CASRPTLADADTQYF	TGTGCCAGCAGACCTACACTAGCGGATGCAGATACGCAGTATTTT
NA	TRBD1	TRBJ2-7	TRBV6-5	CASSYSEGAFREQYF	TGTGCCAGCAGTTACTCCGAGGGGGCCTTCCGAGAGCAGTACTTC
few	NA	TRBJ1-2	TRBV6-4	CASSPDRNYGYTF	TGTGCCAGCAGCCCGGACAGAAACTATGGCTACACCTTC
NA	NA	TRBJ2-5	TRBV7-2	CASSLELGRETQYF	TGTGCCAGCAGCTTAGAGTTGGGGCGAGAGACCCAGTACTTC
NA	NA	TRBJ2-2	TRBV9	CASSLEGAGELFF	TGTGCCAGCAGCTTGGAAGGGGCCGGGGAGCTGTTTTTT
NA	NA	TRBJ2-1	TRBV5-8	CASSRYNEQFF	TGTGCCAGCAGCCGTTACAATGAGCAGTTCTTC
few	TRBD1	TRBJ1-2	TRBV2	CASSTGQVYGYTF	TGTGCCAGCAGTACGGGACAGGTCTATGGCTACACCTTC
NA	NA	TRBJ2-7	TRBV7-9	CASSSPGSGEQYF	TGTGCCAGCAGCTCCCCGGGTTCCGGCGAGCAGTACTTC
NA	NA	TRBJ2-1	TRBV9	CASSTRTQWGEQFF	TGTGCCAGCAGCACCAGGACTCAATGGGGTGAGCAGTTCTTC
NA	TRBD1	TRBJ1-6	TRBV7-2	CASSRTGHNSPLHF	TGTGCCAGCAGCCGGACAGGTCATAATTCACCCCTCCACTTT
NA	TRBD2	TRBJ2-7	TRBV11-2	CASSLGGGYSYEQYF	TGTGCCAGCAGCTTGGGCGGGGGATACTCCTACGAGCAGTACTTC
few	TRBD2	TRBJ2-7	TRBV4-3	CASSQWVGLAGYEQYF	TGCGCCAGCAGCCAATGGGTAGGACTAGCAGGGTACGAGCAGTACTTC
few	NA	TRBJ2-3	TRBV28	CASSQVAGLGDTQYF	TGTGCCAGCAGTCAAGTTGCAGGGCTGGGAGATACGCAGTATTTT
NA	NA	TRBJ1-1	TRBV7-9	CASSLQEEAFF	TGTGCCAGCAGCTTACAAGAAGAGGCTTTCTTT
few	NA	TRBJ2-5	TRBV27	CTSHGETQYF	TGTACCTCCCACGGGGAGACCCAGTACTTC
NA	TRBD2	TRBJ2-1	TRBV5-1	CASSSGGTSGSGEQFF	TGCGCCAGCAGCAGTGGAGGGACTAGCGGGAGTGGTGAGCAGTTCTTC
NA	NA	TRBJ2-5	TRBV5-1	CASSSATGQETQYF	TGCGCCAGCAGCTCCGCGACGGGCCAAGAGACCCAGTACTTC
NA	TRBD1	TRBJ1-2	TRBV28	CASSSPDRELGGYTF	TGTGCCAGCAGTTCCCCAGACAGGGAGTTGGGTGGCTACACCTTC
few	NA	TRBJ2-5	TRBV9	CASSVAQGYETQYF	TGTGCCAGCAGCGTAGCACAGGGTTACGAGACCCAGTACTTC
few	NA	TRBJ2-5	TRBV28	CASRTNRARETQYF	TGTGCCAGCAGGACTAACAGGGCTCGGGAGACCCAGTACTTC
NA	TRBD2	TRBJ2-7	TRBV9	CASSAGERERQYF	TGTGCCAGCAGCGCTGGGGAGCGGGAGAGGCAGTACTTC
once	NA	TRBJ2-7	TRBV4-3	CASSQDRGGHYEQYF	TGCGCCAGCAGCCAAGATCGCGGCGGACACTACGAGCAGTACTTC
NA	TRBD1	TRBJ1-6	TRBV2	CAARGTGELSPLHF	TGTGCCGCAAGGGGGACAGGCGAACTATCACCCCTCCACTTT
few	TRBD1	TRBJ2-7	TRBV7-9	CASSLEHRGPEQYF	TGTGCCAGCAGCTTAGAGCACAGGGGGCCCGAGCAGTACTTC
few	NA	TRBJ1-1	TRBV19	CASSTPGEAFF	TGTGCCAGTAGTACCCCGGGGGAAGCTTTCTTT
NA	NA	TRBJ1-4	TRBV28	CASQTAPFLKLFF	TGTGCCAGCCAGACAGCCCCATTTCTGAAACTGTTTTTT
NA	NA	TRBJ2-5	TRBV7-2	CASSSPRDPSEETQYF	TGTGCCAGCAGCTCGCCCCGGGATCCGTCCGAAGAGACCCAGTACTTC
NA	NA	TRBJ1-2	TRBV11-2	CASSNLYGYTF	TGTGCCAGCAGCAATCTCTATGGCTACACCTTC
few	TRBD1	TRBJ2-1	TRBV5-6	CASSLGRDRGYGEQFF	TGTGCCAGCAGCTTGGGCCGGGACAGGGGATATGGAGAGCAGTTCTTC
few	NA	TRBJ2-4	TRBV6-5	CASRAGLAKNIQYF	TGTGCCAGCAGAGCAGGACTAGCCAAAAACATTCAGTACTTC
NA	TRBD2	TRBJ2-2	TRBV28	CASSRTGTTLTGELFF	TGTGCCAGCAGCCGTACCGGGACTACCCTCACCGGGGAGCTGTTTTTT
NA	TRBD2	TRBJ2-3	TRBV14	CASSQAASGRFTTDTQYF	TGTGCCAGCAGCCAAGCGGCTAGCGGGAGGTTTACGACAGATACGCAGTATTTT
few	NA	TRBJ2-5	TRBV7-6	CASSLGQARETQYF	TGTGCCAGCAGCTTGGGGCAGGCAAGAGAGACCCAGTACTTC
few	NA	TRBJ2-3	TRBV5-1	CASSSSSSYTDTQYF	TGCGCCAGCAGCTCTTCTAGCTCCTACACAGATACGCAGTATTTT
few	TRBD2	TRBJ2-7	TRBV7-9	CASSAGLAPLEQYF	TGTGCCAGCAGCGCCGGACTAGCGCCCCTCGAGCAGTACTTC
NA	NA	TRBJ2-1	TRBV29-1	CSSQGGESSYNEQFF	TGCAGCTCCCAAGGCGGGGAGAGCTCCTACAATGAGCAGTTCTTC
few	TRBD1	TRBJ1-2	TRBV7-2	CASSLQGGNYGYTF	TGTGCCAGCAGCTTACAGGGGGGCAACTATGGCTACACCTTC